One T cell receptor (beta chain) is described in this entry. The data belong to a study of shared clonotypes between healthy human individuals. Using immunoSEQ multiplex PCR, the repertoire was profiled, and TCRdb retains in-frame clones only, with some absent. The sample lists over 95,000 clones, more than 65% occurring once. Germline loops: CDR1 MNHEY, CDR2 SMNVEV (reference sequence). The germline V and J ends were trimmed by 11 bases and 0 bases, with 14 bases remaining between them. The CDR3 consists of 14 residues. V usage is TRBV27 and J usage is TRBJ1-5; D remains unclear. This sequence originates from a woman aged 25 to 39 in good health. Sequenced sample: memory CD8+ T cells sorted from blood. Subset noted: CD45RO+ cells pooled with CCR7-negative TemRA cells. The CDR3 DNA reads as TGTGCCTTCCCCGGGGAAACTAGCAATCAGCCCCAGCATTTT. This sequence encodes CAFPGETSNQPQHF.